This entry lists 32 T cell receptor beta chains sequenced from one sample in a study of shared clonotypes between healthy human individuals (TCRdb year 2020). Library construction relied on the immunoSEQ multiplex PCR assay. Drawn from immuneACCESS, this table holds only the in-frame rearrangements with V and J called that TCRdb kept. Clones are partly lost; checked studies trace under half to an unresolved V gene and leave the rest unexplained. For this sample the table gives roughly 490,000 clones, of which 76% were detected only once. The top ten clones comprise 13% of the sample. Input material: PBMCs. The receptors here all came from a woman aged 40 to 49 in good health. Some clones in this sample may be carry-over from other donors' samples.

This clone occurred once. A read error is possible here, since a much larger clone lies one base away. The chain has TRBV7-3 and TRBJ2-1; 7 positions agree with TRBD2. Looked up from germline, CDR1 is SGHTA and CDR2 is FQGTGA. The length of the CDR3 is 15 residues. The DNA for the CDR3 is TGTACCAGCAGCCCCTTAGCGGGCGCGTACAATGAGCAGTTCTTC. This encodes CTSSPLAGAYNEQFF.

This clone showed up just a few times. The chain joins TRBV27 to TRBJ2-7, with D unclear. The CDR3 covers 16 residues. Germline-derived CDR1 and CDR2 are MNHEY and SMNVEV (reference sequence). V lost 5 bases to trimming and J lost 0 bases, with 17 bases between them. CDR3: CASSPDGGRPSYEQYF. The CDR3 DNA reads TGTGCCAGCAGTCCCGACGGCGGTCGTCCCTCCTACGAGCAGTACTTC.

The CDR3 sequence: CASSPRHFEAFF. In DNA, the CDR3 is TGTGCCAGTAGTCCACGACATTTTGAAGCTTTCTTT. The chain has TRBV19 and TRBJ1-1; unclear D gene. V gave up 5 bases and J gave up 7 bases, with 11 bases separating them. Germline V gives CDR1 LNHDA, CDR2 SQIVND (reference sequence). The CDR3 is made up of 12 amino acids.

The chain links TRBV6-4 to TRBJ2-2; possibly TRBD2 for D (6 bases). The CDR3 is made up of 15 amino acids. Germline CDR1 and CDR2: MRHNA and SNTAGT. V was cut by 0 bases and J by 5 bases, with 10 bases left in between. The CDR3 DNA is TGTGCCAGCAGTGACTCTACTAGCTTAACCGGGGAGCTGTTTTTT. Translating it yields CASSDSTSLTGELFF.

This chain connects TRBV10-1 to TRBJ2-1; D gene unclear. Looked up from germline, CDR1 is WNHNN and CDR2 is SYGVQD (reference sequence). The ends were cut back, 0 bases at V and 10 bases at J, with 13 bases in the middle. This CDR3 has 14 residues. CDR3 in DNA: TGCGCCAGCAGTGAGTCAAGGGCCCGATGGGAGCAGTTCTTC. Amino acids: CASSESRARWEQFF.

The chain uses TRBV28 and TRBJ1-2, with D unresolved. CDR1 and CDR2 (germline): MDHEN, SYDVKM. V shed 1 base and J shed 11 bases, with 8 bases lying between them. CDR3 length equals 11 residues. As DNA, the CDR3 is TGTGCCAGCAGTTTATCAAGGGAGTACACCTTC. It is translated as CASSLSREYTF.

This chain links TRBV7-3 with TRBJ2-2; no clear D gene. Between the trimmed V and J ends, which lost 1 base and 3 bases, there was a span of 12 bases. CDR1 is SGHTA and CDR2 is FQGTGA in the germline V gene. The CDR3 length is 16 residues. CDR3 residues: CASSLSASLDTGELFF. The CDR3 DNA reads TGTGCCAGCAGCTTAAGTGCCTCGCTAGACACCGGGGAGCTGTTTTTT.

The chain links TRBV18 to TRBJ2-3; TRBD1 is a possible D gene (6 bases). Germline values: CDR1 KGHSH, CDR2 LQKENI. This CDR3 region has 14 residues. Trimming removed 5 bases from V and 5 bases from J, with 14 bases in between. This CDR3 reads CASSVDRQIDTQYF. The CDR3 DNA sequence: TGTGCCAGCTCAGTCGACAGGCAGATAGATACGCAGTATTTT.

In regard to this clone: A junction end diverges from the germline sequence, so it may reflect a read error. The genes are TRBV20-1 and TRBJ2-5; D ambiguous. The CDR3 covers 11 residues. In germline, CDR1 is DFQATT, CDR2 SNEGSKA (reference sequence). Here the CDR3 reads CSAGDQETQYF. The CDR3 coding sequence is TGCAGTGCTGGAGACCAAGAGACCCAGTACTTC.

This clone was counted once. CDR3 sequence reads: CAILGQGVTDTQYF. DNA for the CDR3: TGTGCCATCTTGGGACAGGGTGTTACAGATACGCAGTATTTT. The V call is TRBV10-3, the J call TRBJ2-3; TRBD1 aligns across 9 bases. The ends lost 8 bases at V and 3 bases at J; junction bases unmatched: 6. This CDR3 has 14 residues. Germline lookup yields CDR1 ENHRY and CDR2 SYGVKD.

The V gene is TRBV7-2, the J gene TRBJ1-5; D is undetermined. The CDR3 runs to 12 residues. Per germline, CDR1 SGHTA and CDR2 FQGNSA. V was trimmed by 3 bases and J by 5 bases, leaving 5 bases between them. The CDR3 loop reads CASSFNYQPQHF. DNA of the CDR3: TGTGCCAGCAGCTTTAATTATCAGCCCCAGCATTTT.

This clone was seen just once. Within the sample, other DNA sequences also encode this same CDR3. The V gene is TRBV11-2, the J gene TRBJ2-5; D possibly uses TRBD1 or TRBD2 (5 bases each). The CDR3 is 13 residues long. Germline CDR1 reads SGHAT; CDR2 reads FQNNGV. The V gene lost 3 bases and the J gene lost 2 bases, with 7 bases spanning the gap. The CDR3 sequence is CASSLGRQETQYF. In nucleotides, the CDR3 is TGTGCCAGCAGCTTGGGACGGCAAGAGACCCAGTACTTC.

Many counts were recorded for this clone. Within the sample, other DNA sequences also encode this same CDR3. The chain combines TRBV25-1 with TRBJ1-1, with 7 bases that match TRBD1. The V segment lost 6 bases and the J segment 8 bases; nucleotides outside the gene matches: 6. The CDR3 totals 12 residues. CDR1 is MGHDK, CDR2 SYGVNS, per germline. Here the CDR3 reads CASSGTVTEAFF. CDR3 in DNA: TGTGCCAGCAGCGGGACAGTGACGGAAGCTTTCTTT.

The gene calls are TRBV6-1 and TRBJ2-2, with D tentatively TRBD2 (6 bases). The ends were cut back, 7 bases at V and 4 bases at J, with 13 bases in the middle. Germline loops: CDR1 MNHNS, CDR2 SASEGT. The CDR3 is 14 residues long. As DNA, the CDR3 is TGTGCCAGCATGTATGTGGGACTCACCGGGGAGCTGTTTTTT. Its protein is CASMYVGLTGELFF.

The chain combines TRBV7-9 with TRBJ2-7, with TRBD1 as a possible D gene (6 bases). V lost 5 bases and J lost 0, with 11 bases in between. This CDR3 has 14 residues. The germline V gene has CDR1 SEHNR and CDR2 FQNEAQ (reference sequence). CDR3 loop: CASSPTGDSYEQYF. In DNA form, the CDR3 reads TGTGCCAGCAGCCCGACAGGCGACTCCTACGAGCAGTACTTC. Full variable domain (outside the CDR3, taken from reference TRBV7-9 and TRBJ2-7): DTGVSQNPRHKITKRGQNVTFRCDPISEHNRLYWYRQTLGQGPEFLTYFQNEAQLEKSRLLSDRFSAERPKGSFSTLEIQRTEQGDSAMYLCASSPTGDSYEQYFGPGTRLTVT.

A single count supports this clone. V gene TRBV28 combines with J gene TRBJ2-3, with D tentatively TRBD2 (6 bases). Trimming took 2 bases from V and 8 from J, leaving 17 bases between them. The CDR3 extends over 15 amino acids. The germline CDR1 and CDR2 sequences are MDHEN and SYDVKM. The CDR3 DNA reads as TGTGCCAGCAGTTTAAGGAGGGGTCTAATCATTACGCAGTATTTT. It specifies CASSLRRGLIITQYF.

A few counts support this clone. The V call is TRBV7-7, the J call TRBJ2-1; 7 bases agree with TRBD2. J was trimmed by 1 base and V by 2 bases; bases with no gene match: 5. In germline, CDR1 is SSHAT, CDR2 FNYEAQ (reference sequence). This CDR3 spans 16 amino acids. This chain's CDR3 is CASSLFEGGSYNEQFF. The CDR3 region has the DNA TGTGCCAGCAGCTTATTCGAGGGAGGGTCCTACAATGAGCAGTTCTTC.

The gene calls are TRBV7-2 and TRBJ1-3; D uncertain. The germline V gene encodes CDR1 SGHTA and CDR2 FQGNSA. Trimming took 2 bases from V and 2 from J, leaving 10 bases between them. CDR3 length: 15 residues. The CDR3 nucleotides are TGTGCCAGCAGCTTAAACCCTCCACCTGGAAACACCATATATTTT. Translation: CASSLNPPPGNTIYF.

This clone occurred a few times. V and J are TRBV5-6 and TRBJ1-5; D unclear. CDR1 and CDR2 from the germline V gene are SGHDT and YYEEEE. The CDR3 has 16 residues. Trimming stripped 3 bases from V and 0 bases from J, with 13 bases between. The CDR3, as DNA: TGTGCCAGCAGCTCCCTCCGTGACTATAGCAATCAGCCCCAGCATTTT. This encodes CASSSLRDYSNQPQHF. Full variable domain (remainder filled in from reference TRBV5-6 and TRBJ1-5): DAGVTQSPTHLIKTRGQQVTLRCSPKSGHDTVSWYQQALGQGPQFIFQYYEEEERQRGNFPDRFSGHQFPNYSSELNVNALLLGDSALYLCASSSLRDYSNQPQHFGDGTRLSIL.

This chain joins TRBV19 and TRBJ2-1; 12 bases map to TRBD2. CDR1 LNHDA and CDR2 SQIVND come from the germline V gene (reference sequence). Trimming cost V 5 bases and J 12 bases; bases outside gene matches: 8. The CDR3 consists of 14 residues. CDR3 sequence (DNA): TGTGCCAGTAGTGCCGCGCTAGCGGGAGGGTGGCAGTTCTTC. Encoded protein: CASSAALAGGWQFF.

J is TRBJ1-1 and V is TRBV28; 9 bases are shared with TRBD1. The CDR3 contains 15 residues. Germline V lookup: CDR1 MDHEN, CDR2 SYDVKM. The ends lost 2 bases at V and 1 base at J; junction bases unmatched: 2. CDR3 amino acids: CASSLGQGTNTEAFF. In DNA, the CDR3 is TGTGCCAGCAGTTTAGGACAGGGGACGAACACTGAAGCTTTCTTT.

This chain uses TRBV7-2 with TRBJ2-2; D is unresolved. Germline CDR1 and CDR2: SGHTA and FQGNSA. CDR3 size: 16 residues. The ends were cut back, 1 base at V and 6 bases at J, with 15 bases in the middle. CDR3 in amino acids: CASSLEPGRAAGELFF. CDR3 nucleotides: TGTGCCAGCAGCTTAGAACCCGGTAGGGCAGCCGGGGAGCTGTTTTTT.

Comment on this clone: Other DNA sequences in the same sample also yield this CDR3. V is TRBV19 and J is TRBJ2-5; possibly TRBD1 for D (5 bases). With 1 base removed from V and 1 base from J, the gap between germline ends came to 7 bases. Per the germline V gene, CDR1 is LNHDA and CDR2 is SQIVND (reference sequence). The CDR3 length is 14 residues. The CDR3 sequence: CASSIGGGQETQYF. The DNA of the CDR3 is TGTGCCAGTAGTATAGGGGGCGGCCAAGAGACCCAGTACTTC. The full variable domain, completed using reference TRBV19 and TRBJ2-5, is DGGITQSPKYLFRKEGQNVTLSCEQNLNHDAMYWYRQDPGQGLRLIYYSQIVNDFQKGDIAEGYSVSREKKESFPLTVTSAQKNPTAFYLCASSIGGGQETQYFGPGTRLLVL.

In DNA, the CDR3 is TGTGCCAGCAGTTACGCGGCTAGCGGTCAGAATGAGCAGTTCTTC. Its translation: CASSYAASGQNEQFF. This chain connects TRBV6-5 to TRBJ2-1, with 7 bases matching TRBD2. The trim removed 2 bases at V and 7 bases at J, leaving 8 bases unmatched. Germline V gene data show CDR1 as MNHEY and CDR2 as SVGAGI. The length of the CDR3 is 15 residues.

CDR3 sequence: CASSFGLGGYEQYF. CDR3 nucleotide sequence: TGTGCCAGCAGCTTTGGTCTCGGGGGATACGAGCAGTACTTC. This chain uses TRBV11-2 with TRBJ2-7, with D possibly being TRBD2 (6 bases). This CDR3 contains 14 residues. V was trimmed by 3 bases and J by 4 bases, leaving 13 bases between them. The germline V gene encodes CDR1 SGHAT and CDR2 FQNNGV.

This clone appeared a few times. The V gene is TRBV6-1, the J gene TRBJ1-5; D may be TRBD1 (5 bases). CDR3 length: 15 amino acids. Trimming stripped 7 bases from V and 5 bases from J, with 18 bases between. CDR1 is MNHNS and CDR2 is SASEGT in the germline V gene. The CDR3 coding sequence is TGTGCCAGCAATAGGGGCTCTCCGGGGGATCAGCCCCAGCATTTT. Encoded protein: CASNRGSPGDQPQHF.

As concerns this clone: The identical CDR3 is also encoded by other nucleotide sequences in the sample. The V and J genes are TRBV28 and TRBJ1-1; D gene uncertain. Germline CDR1 and CDR2: MDHEN and SYDVKM. The V gene lost 3 bases and the J gene lost 1 base, with 6 bases spanning the gap. This CDR3 is built from 13 residues. CDR3: CASSFSGNTEAFF. Written as DNA, the CDR3 is TGTGCCAGCAGTTTTTCAGGGAACACTGAAGCTTTCTTT. The whole variable domain, filled in from reference TRBV28 and TRBJ1-1, reads DVKVTQSSRYLVKRTGEKVFLECVQDMDHENMFWYRQDPGLGLRLIYFSYDVKMKEKGDIPEGYSVSREKKERFSLILESASTNQTSMYLCASSFSGNTEAFFGQGTRLTVV.

Many counts were recorded for this clone. The chain has TRBV5-6 and TRBJ2-7; no clear D gene. V dropped 2 bases and J dropped 3 bases, with 9 bases sitting between them. This CDR3 is 13 amino acids long. The germline V gene has CDR1 SGHDT and CDR2 YYEEEE. CDR3: CASSFGRSYEQYF. DNA of the CDR3: TGTGCCAGCAGCTTCGGACGGAGCTACGAGCAGTACTTC.

V is TRBV2 and J is TRBJ1-4; no definite D call. Germline V gene sequence: CDR1 SNHLY, CDR2 FYNNEI. The CDR3 is 13 amino acids. Trimming took off 7 bases at V and 7 bases at J, with 13 bases between the two ends. CDR3: CASTAKVGEKLFF. The CDR3 coding sequence is TGTGCCAGCACGGCGAAAGTCGGTGAAAAACTGTTTTTT. Supplemented by reference TRBV2 and TRBJ1-4, the full variable domain reads EPEVTQTPSHQVTQMGQEVILRCVPISNHLYFYWYRQILGQKVEFLVSFYNNEISEKSEIFDDQFSVERPDGSNFTLKIRSTKLEDSAMYFCASTAKVGEKLFFGSGTQLSVL.

The chain recombines TRBV9 with TRBJ2-3; 10 bases match TRBD1. This CDR3 has 14 residues. With 3 bases clipped from V and 9 bases from J, the junction kept 7 bases outside the gene matches. From germline, CDR1 is SGDLS and CDR2 YYNGEE. The CDR3 region has the DNA TGTGCCAGCAGCGAGACAGGGGGCGCGGGGACGCAGTATTTT. Translated: CASSETGGAGTQYF. The variable domain in full, completed from reference TRBV9 and TRBJ2-3, reads DSGVTQTPKHLITATGQRVTLRCSPRSGDLSVYWYQQSLDQGLQFLIQYYNGEERAKGNILERFSAQQFPDLHSELNLSSLELGDSALYFCASSETGGAGTQYFGPGTRLTVL.

The chain uses TRBV28 and TRBJ2-1; the D is unclear. The CDR3 length is 15 residues. V lost 3 bases and J lost 3, with 12 bases in between. Germline V lookup: CDR1 MDHEN, CDR2 SYDVKM. The CDR3 loop is CASSLRASHYNEQFF. The CDR3 region has the DNA TGTGCCAGCAGTTTGAGAGCCTCCCACTACAATGAGCAGTTCTTC.

Here the CDR3 DNA reads TGCAGCGTTGATGAACAGGGGGCATCGTATGGCTACACCTTC. The encoded protein is CSVDEQGASYGYTF. The V call is TRBV29-1, the J call TRBJ1-2, with TRBD1 matching 9 bases. The germline V gene has CDR1 SQVTM and CDR2 ANQGSEA. The CDR3 consists of 14 residues. The V and J ends lost 3 bases and 5 bases, in that order; junction bases with no gene match: 7.